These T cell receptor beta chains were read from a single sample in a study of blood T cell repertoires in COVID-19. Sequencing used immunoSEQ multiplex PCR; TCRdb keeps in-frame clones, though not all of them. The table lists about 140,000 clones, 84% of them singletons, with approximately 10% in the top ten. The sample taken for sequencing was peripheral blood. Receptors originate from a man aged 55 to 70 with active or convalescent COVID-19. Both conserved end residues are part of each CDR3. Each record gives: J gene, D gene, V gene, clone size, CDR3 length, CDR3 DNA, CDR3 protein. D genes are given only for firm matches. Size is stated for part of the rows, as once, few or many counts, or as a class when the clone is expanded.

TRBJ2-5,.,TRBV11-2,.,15,TGTGCCAGCAGCCCCAGGACTCGCCCCCAAGAGACCCAGTACTTC,CASSPRTRPQETQYF
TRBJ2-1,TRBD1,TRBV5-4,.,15,TGTGCCAGCAGCTCGGGACAGGGTTCCTACAATGAGCAGTTCTTC,CASSSGQGSYNEQFF
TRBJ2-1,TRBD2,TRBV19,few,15,TGTGCCAGTACCCCAGGACTAGCGGGAGTAGGGGAGCAGTTCTTC,CASTPGLAGVGEQFF
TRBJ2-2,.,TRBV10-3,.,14,TGTGCCATCAGTGAGTCTCTACACACCGGGGAGCTGTTTTTT,CAISESLHTGELFF
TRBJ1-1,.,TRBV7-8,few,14,TGTGCCAGCAGCCCTATTACAGCGAACACTGAAGCTTTCTTT,CASSPITANTEAFF
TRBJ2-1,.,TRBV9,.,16,TGTGCCAGCAGCGTAGCGCTTGGGGCCCCGTCGGATGAGCAGTTCTTC,CASSVALGAPSDEQFF
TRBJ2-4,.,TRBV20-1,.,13,TGCAGTGCTAGTGACAGGTTCGGGGACATTCAGTACTTC,CSASDRFGDIQYF
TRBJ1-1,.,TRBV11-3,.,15,TGTGCCAGCAGCTTAGGGTATCAGGGAAACACTGAAGCTTTCTTT,CASSLGYQGNTEAFF
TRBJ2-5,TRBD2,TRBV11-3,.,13,TGTGCCAGCAGTCACGGCGGGAGGGCCGGCCAGTACTTC,CASSHGGRAGQYF
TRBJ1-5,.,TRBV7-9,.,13,TGTGCCAGCAGCTTAGTAGGAGGACAGCCCCAGCATTTT,CASSLVGGQPQHF
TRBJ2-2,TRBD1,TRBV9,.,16,TGTGCCAGCAGCGTAGGAACAGGGGGCTATGTCGGGGAGCTGTTTTTT,CASSVGTGGYVGELFF
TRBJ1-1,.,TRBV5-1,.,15,TGCGCCAGCCAAGATCCTGAACAGTGGTCGGATGAAGCTTTCTTT,CASQDPEQWSDEAFF
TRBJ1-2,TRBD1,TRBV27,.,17,TGTGCCAGCAGCCTTGGGGGGACAGACGTCTTTAACTATGGCTACACCTTC,CASSLGGTDVFNYGYTF
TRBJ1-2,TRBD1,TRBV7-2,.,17,TGTGCCAGCAGCTTAGAAGGGACAGGGGGCCCGGTCTATGGCTACACCTTC,CASSLEGTGGPVYGYTF
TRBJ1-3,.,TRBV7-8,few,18,TGTGCCAGCAGCCGTAGGCGGGGCGAAGGGCTGCGAGGAAACACCATATATTTT,CASSRRRGEGLRGNTIYF
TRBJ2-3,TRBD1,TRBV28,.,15,TGTGCCAGCAGTTTATCCGTAGGGGGCCGTGATACGCAGTATTTT,CASSLSVGGRDTQYF
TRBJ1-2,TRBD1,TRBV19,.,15,TGTGCCAGTAGTACCGGGACAGGGTGGGTCTATGGCTACACCTTC,CASSTGTGWVYGYTF
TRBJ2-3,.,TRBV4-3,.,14,TGCGCCAGCAGCCAAGGAGGCGGCACAGATACGCAGTATTTT,CASSQGGGTDTQYF
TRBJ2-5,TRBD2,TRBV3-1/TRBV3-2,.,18,TGTGCCAGCAGCCTCCGGGGGGGGAGTCCTTTTAGGATGGAGACCCAGTACTTC,CASSLRGGSPFRMETQYF
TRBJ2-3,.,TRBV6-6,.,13,TGTGCCAGCAGTTATGACAACACAGATACGCAGTATTTT,CASSYDNTDTQYF
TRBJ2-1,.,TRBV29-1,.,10,TGCAGCGCTTGGGAGTATGAGCAGTTCTTC,CSAWEYEQFF
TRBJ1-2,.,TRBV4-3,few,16,TGCGCCAGCAGCCAAGATAGTAACGGACAGCAATTTGGCTACACCTTC,CASSQDSNGQQFGYTF
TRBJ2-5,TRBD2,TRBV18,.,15,TGTGCCAGCTCACCACTTAGCGGGAGTGAAGAGACCCAGTACTTC,CASSPLSGSEETQYF
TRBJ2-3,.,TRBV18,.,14,TGTGCCAGCTCCGAGCTAGAGGGCACAGATACGCAGTATTTT,CASSELEGTDTQYF
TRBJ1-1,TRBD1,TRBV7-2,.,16,TGTGCCAGCAGCTTGAGGGGGCAGCGCATGAACACTGAAGCTTTCTTT,CASSLRGQRMNTEAFF
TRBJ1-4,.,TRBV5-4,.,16,TGTGCCAGCAGCTTGGGGGGGGGTCTCCAGAATGAAAAACTGTTTTTT,CASSLGGGLQNEKLFF
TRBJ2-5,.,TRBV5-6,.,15,TGTGCCAGCAGCGGGCCGGTGGCTCGGCAAGAGACCCAGTACTTC,CASSGPVARQETQYF
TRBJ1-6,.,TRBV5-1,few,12,TGCGCCAGCAAGTCGGCGGGGTCACCCCTCCACTTT,CASKSAGSPLHF
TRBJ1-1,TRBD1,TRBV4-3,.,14,TGCGCCAGCAGCCTAACCAGGGGGCTTACTGAAGCTTTCTTT,CASSLTRGLTEAFF
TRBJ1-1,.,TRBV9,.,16,TGTGCCAGCAGCGTCGACTGGACAGCCATGAACACTGAAGCTTTCTTT,CASSVDWTAMNTEAFF
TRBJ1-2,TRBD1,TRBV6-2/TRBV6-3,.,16,TGTGCCAGCAGTTACACGGGACAGGGCGTAGCCGATGGCTACACCTTC,CASSYTGQGVADGYTF
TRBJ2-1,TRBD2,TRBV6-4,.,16,TGTGCCAGCAGAGCATCCGGCGGGGGGACGTGGAATGAGCAGTTCTTC,CASRASGGGTWNEQFF
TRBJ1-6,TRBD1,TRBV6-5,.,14,TGTGCCAGCAGTTACGGACAGGGAAATTCACCCCTCCACTTT,CASSYGQGNSPLHF
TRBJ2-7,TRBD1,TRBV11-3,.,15,TGTGCCAGCAGCGTCCGGGACAGGGAGGGCCACGAGCAGTACTTC,CASSVRDREGHEQYF
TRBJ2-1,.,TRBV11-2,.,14,TGTGCCAGCAGCTTAGATCTGGGGCACTATGAGCAGTTCTTC,CASSLDLGHYEQFF
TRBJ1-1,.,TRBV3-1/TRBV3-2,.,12,TGTGCCAGCGGGTTTCCGGGGACTGAAGCTTTCTTT,CASGFPGTEAFF
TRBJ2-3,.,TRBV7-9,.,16,TGTGCCAGCAGCTTAGTCAGGAGGGGGCTAACAGATACGCAGTATTTT,CASSLVRRGLTDTQYF
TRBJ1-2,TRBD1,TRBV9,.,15,TGTGCCAGCAGCGGGCGACAGGGAACTAACTATGGCTACACCTTC,CASSGRQGTNYGYTF
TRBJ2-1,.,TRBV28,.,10,TGTGCCAGCAGTTTGAGTGAGCAGTTCTTC,CASSLSEQFF
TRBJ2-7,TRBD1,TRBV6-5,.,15,TGTGCCAGCAGTTTAAGTCCGGGACAGGGCTACGAGCAGTACTTC,CASSLSPGQGYEQYF
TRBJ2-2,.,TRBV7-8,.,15,TGTGCCAGCAGTCGATTTACAGGCATCACCGGGGAGCTGTTTTTT,CASSRFTGITGELFF
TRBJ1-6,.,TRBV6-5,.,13,TGTGCCAGCAGTCGAACCAGTAATTCACCCCTCCACTTT,CASSRTSNSPLHF
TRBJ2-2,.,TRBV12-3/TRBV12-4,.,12,TGTGCCAGCAGACCCTTTAGCGGGGAGCTGTTTTTT,CASRPFSGELFF
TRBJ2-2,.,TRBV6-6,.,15,TGTGCCAGCAGTTCCGGGACAATTAATCGGGGGGAGCTGTTTTTT,CASSSGTINRGELFF
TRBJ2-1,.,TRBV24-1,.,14,TGTGCCACCACTGACTCTAGTGTAAGCAATGAGCAGTTCTTC,CATTDSSVSNEQFF
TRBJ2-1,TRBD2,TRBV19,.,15,TGTGCCAGTAAACTGGGACTAGCGGGGGGCTATGAGCAGTTCTTC,CASKLGLAGGYEQFF
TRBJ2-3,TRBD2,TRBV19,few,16,TGTGCCAGTAGTGTAACTAGCGGTGGTGGGGCAGATACGCAGTATTTT,CASSVTSGGGADTQYF
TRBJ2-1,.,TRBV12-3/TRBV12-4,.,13,TGTGCCAGCAGAATCTCGTTGTCCCAGAACGTCTTCTTC,CASRISLSQNVFF
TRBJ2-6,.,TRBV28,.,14,TGTGCCAGCACCGCTAACTCTGGGGCCAACGTCCTGACTTTC,CASTANSGANVLTF
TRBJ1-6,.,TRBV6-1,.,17,TGTGCCAGCAGTGACGGATGGGCAGGGTCCTATAATTCACCCCTCCACTTT,CASSDGWAGSYNSPLHF
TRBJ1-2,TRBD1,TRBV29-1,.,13,TGCAGCGCCGCCCGACAGGGCTTCAATGGCTACACCTTC,CSAARQGFNGYTF
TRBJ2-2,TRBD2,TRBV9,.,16,TGTGCCAGCAGCGTAGATAGCGGGAGGTATACCGGGGAGCTGTTTTTT,CASSVDSGRYTGELFF
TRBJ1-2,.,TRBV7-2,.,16,TGTGCCAGCAGCTTAAAAACAGGAAGTTATAACTATGGCTACACCTTC,CASSLKTGSYNYGYTF
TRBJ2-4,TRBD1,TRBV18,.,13,TGTGCCAGCTCCCCCGACAGGGGCGGCATTCAGTACTTC,CASSPDRGGIQYF
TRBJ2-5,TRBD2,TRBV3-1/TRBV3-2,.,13,TGTGCCAGCAGCCAGGGTCGGGGGGGGACCCAGTACTTC,CASSQGRGGTQYF
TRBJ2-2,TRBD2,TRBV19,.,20,TGTGCCAGTAGTATAAGCCCCGGGAGGGGAGGGGGACCGAACACCGGGGAGCTGTTTTTT,CASSISPGRGGGPNTGELFF
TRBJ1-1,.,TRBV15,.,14,TGTGCCACCAGCAGGTCCATCGGGGAAACTGAAGCTTTCTTT,CATSRSIGETEAFF
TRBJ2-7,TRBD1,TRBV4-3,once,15,TGCGCCAGCAGCCAAGACAGGGGGTCTTCCTACGAGCAGTACTTC,CASSQDRGSSYEQYF